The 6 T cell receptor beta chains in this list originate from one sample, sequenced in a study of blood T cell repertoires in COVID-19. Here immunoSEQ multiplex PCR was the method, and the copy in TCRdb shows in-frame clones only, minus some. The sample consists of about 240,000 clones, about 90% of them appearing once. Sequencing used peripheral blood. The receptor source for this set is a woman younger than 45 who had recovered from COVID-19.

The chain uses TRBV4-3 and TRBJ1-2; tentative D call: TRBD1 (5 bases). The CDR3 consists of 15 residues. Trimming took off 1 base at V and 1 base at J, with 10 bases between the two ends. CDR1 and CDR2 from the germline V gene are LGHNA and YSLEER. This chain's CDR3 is CASSQGQSFNYGYTF. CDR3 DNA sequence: TGCGCCAGCAGCCAAGGACAGAGCTTTAACTATGGCTACACCTTC.

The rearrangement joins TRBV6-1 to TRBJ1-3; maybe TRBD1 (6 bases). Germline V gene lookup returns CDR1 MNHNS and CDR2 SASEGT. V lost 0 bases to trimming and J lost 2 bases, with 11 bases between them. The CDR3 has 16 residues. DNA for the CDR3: TGTGCCAGCAGTGAAGCGCTTGGGACAACTGGAAACACCATATATTTT. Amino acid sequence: CASSEALGTTGNTIYF.

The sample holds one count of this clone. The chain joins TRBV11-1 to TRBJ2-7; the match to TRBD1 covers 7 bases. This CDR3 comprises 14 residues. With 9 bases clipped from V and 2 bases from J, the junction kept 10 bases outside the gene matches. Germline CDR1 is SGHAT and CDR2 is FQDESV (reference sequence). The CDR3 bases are TGTGCCAGTACCAAGACAGGGTCCCCCTACGAGCAGTACTTC. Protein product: CASTKTGSPYEQYF.

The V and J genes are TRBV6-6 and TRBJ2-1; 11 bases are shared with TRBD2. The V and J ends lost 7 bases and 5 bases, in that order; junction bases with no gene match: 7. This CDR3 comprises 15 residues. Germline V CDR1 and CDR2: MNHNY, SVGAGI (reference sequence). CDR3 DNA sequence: TGTGCCAGCACTCCCGGGACTAGCGGAAACAATGAGCAGTTCTTC. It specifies CASTPGTSGNNEQFF.

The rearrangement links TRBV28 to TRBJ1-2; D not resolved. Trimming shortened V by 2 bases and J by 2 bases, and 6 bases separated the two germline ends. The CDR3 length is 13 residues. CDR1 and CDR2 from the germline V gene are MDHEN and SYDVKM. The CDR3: CASSLDLNYGYTF. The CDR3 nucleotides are TGTGCCAGCAGTTTAGATCTAAACTATGGCTACACCTTC.

The CDR3 sequence: CASSEWEGPTEAFF. DNA of the CDR3: TGTGCCAGCAGTGAATGGGAGGGTCCCACTGAAGCTTTCTTT. V and J are TRBV6-1 and TRBJ1-1; D gene uncertain. The germline gives CDR1 MNHNS, CDR2 SASEGT. Deletions cut 2 bases from V and 4 bases from J, with 11 bases between. The CDR3 length is 14 residues.